The next 21 T cell receptor beta chains were all read from a single sample in a study of T cells in Graves' hyperthyroidism and ophthalmopathy. TCR beta CDR3 regions were amplified from RNA. HTBI primers were employed in a first-round RT-PCR of the TCR CDR3. TCRdb recomputed calls from the multiplex PCR reads with MiXCR, one row per CDR3 protein. Altogether 75,000 to 100,000 distinct CDR3 sequences are present, around 52% being singletons, with the ten largest covering roughly 26%. The source material was blood. These receptors were obtained from a woman in her 40s with Graves' hyperthyroidism.

This clonotype was counted between two and nine times. The genes are TRBV12-3 or TRBV12-4 and TRBJ1-2; no firm D call. Deletions cut 6 bases from V and 4 bases from J, with 12 bases between. The CDR3 is 13 residues long. CDR3 nucleotide sequence: TGTGCCAGCAGCCCCGGACGGACCTATGGCTACACCTTC. Its translation: CASSPGRTYGYTF.

The CDR3, as DNA: TGCAGTGCTAGAGTGGGGGTCAGCAATTCACCCCTCCACTTT. This translates into CSARVGVSNSPLHF. The chain couples TRBV20-1 to TRBJ1-6, with D possibly matching TRBD1 (5 bases). The germline V and J ends were trimmed by 1 base and 7 bases, with 11 bases remaining between them. Germline lookup yields CDR1 DFQATT and CDR2 SNEGSKA (reference sequence). This CDR3 region has 14 residues.

The V gene is TRBV6-5, the J gene TRBJ1-3; no definite D call. Germline assignment: CDR1 MNHEY and CDR2 SVGAGI. V lost 10 bases and J 4 bases, leaving 11 bases between the germline ends. This CDR3 is 12 amino acids long. The CDR3 reads CAIDPPGNTIYF. The CDR3, as DNA: TGTGCCATCGACCCGCCCGGAAACACCATATATTTT.

The sample holds many counts of this clonotype. J is TRBJ1-5 and V is TRBV2, with D unresolved. Germline V gives CDR1 SNHLY, CDR2 FYNNEI. The CDR3 has 13 residues. V lost 7 bases and J 1 base, leaving 8 bases between the germline ends. The CDR3 protein is CASMQDSNQPQHF. The CDR3, as DNA: TGTGCCAGCATGCAGGACAGCAATCAGCCCCAGCATTTT.

This chain joins TRBV6-1 and TRBJ1-5; 8 bases are shared with TRBD1. Germline lookup yields CDR1 MNHNS and CDR2 SASEGT. V was pared by 8 bases and J by 6 bases, with 9 bases of the junction left unmatched. The CDR3 is 14 residues long. The CDR3 loop is CASQGRGPGQPQHF. The CDR3 DNA reads TGTGCCAGCCAGGGCAGGGGGCCAGGTCAGCCCCAGCATTTT.

In this sample, this clonotype turned up a few times. The chain joins TRBV7-2 to TRBJ2-3; weak D call: TRBD2 (6 bases). The CDR3 totals 18 residues. Trimming shortened V by 5 bases and J by 2 bases, and 23 bases separated the two germline ends. Per the germline V gene, CDR1 is SGHTA and CDR2 is FQGNSA. CDR3 nucleotides: TGTGCCAGCAGCCAATGGGGGGTGACAAGCGGATCCACAGATACGCAGTATTTT. It translates to CASSQWGVTSGSTDTQYF.

In the case of this clonotype: Being one base from a much bigger clone, this may be a read error. This sequence joins TRBV7-8 and TRBJ2-2, with 13 nucleotides matching TRBD2. Germline values: CDR1 SGHVS, CDR2 FQNEAQ. This CDR3 region has 18 residues. This CDR3 reads CASSSSGTSGANTEELFF. The DNA for the CDR3 is TGTGCCAGCAGCTCATCCGGGACTAGCGGGGCGAACACCGAGGAGCTGTTTTTT.

The V gene is TRBV5-1, the J gene TRBJ1-5; 10 bases agree with TRBD1. The CDR3 covers 15 residues. The V and J ends lost 2 bases and 2 bases, in that order; junction bases with no gene match: 1. Germline CDR1 SGHRS, CDR2 YFSETQ. The CDR3 region has the DNA TGCGCCAGCAGCTTAGGGACAGGGGGCAATCAGCCCCAGCATTTT. This codes for CASSLGTGGNQPQHF.

The chain combines TRBV15 with TRBJ1-2; the D gene is possibly TRBD1 (5 bases). V was shortened by 3 bases and J by 2 bases, with 10 bases between the two germline ends. Germline V lookup: CDR1 LNHNV, CDR2 YYDKDF (reference sequence). The CDR3 spans 14 residues. This CDR3 is CATSSSEGNYGYTF. The CDR3 DNA reads TGTGCCACCAGCAGTTCGGAGGGGAACTATGGCTACACCTTC.

In this sample, this clonotype turned up many times. The rearrangement joins TRBV7-9 to TRBJ1-5; 9 nucleotides line up with TRBD1. Unmatched junction bases numbered 6, after V lost 5 bases and J lost 7 bases. This CDR3 is built from 14 residues. The germline V gene encodes CDR1 SEHNR and CDR2 FQNEAQ (reference sequence). The CDR3 DNA reads as TGTGCCAGCAGCCCTACAGGGGGCGGGCAGCCCCAGCATTTT. It specifies CASSPTGGGQPQHF.

The gene calls are TRBV15 and TRBJ1-6; D possibly corresponds to TRBD1 (5 bases). Germline V gives CDR1 LNHNV, CDR2 YYDKDF (reference sequence). CDR3 length equals 12 residues. Trimming pared 9 bases from V and 6 bases from J, leaving 9 bases between. CDR3 sequence (DNA): TGTGCCACGGCGGGGGTTAATTCACCCCTCCACTTT. Its translation: CATAGVNSPLHF.

This clonotype was counted once. This CDR3 reads CASSESRAGQETYEQYF. The CDR3 nucleotides are TGCGCCAGCAGTGAGTCGAGAGCGGGACAGGAAACCTACGAGCAGTACTTC. The gene calls are TRBV10-2 and TRBJ2-7; D may be TRBD1 (8 bases). The V and J ends lost 0 bases and 2 bases respectively, with 17 bases between them. Per the germline V gene, CDR1 is WSHSY and CDR2 is SAAADI. The CDR3 is 17 amino acids.

This clonotype was recorded once. The genes are TRBV9 and TRBJ1-5, with 10 bases aligning to TRBD1. Trimming took 3 bases from V and 5 from J; bases not matched to a gene: 5. This CDR3 comprises 15 residues. Germline V gene sequence: CDR1 SGDLS, CDR2 YYNGEE. The chain's CDR3 is CASSATGTGDQPQHF. The CDR3 coding sequence is TGTGCCAGCAGCGCAACCGGGACAGGGGATCAGCCCCAGCATTTT.

This chain links TRBV29-1 with TRBJ1-2, with D tentatively TRBD1 (5 bases). The CDR3 is 12 amino acids. V was trimmed by 7 bases and J by 7 bases, leaving 16 bases between them. CDR1 is SQVTM and CDR2 is ANQGSEA in the germline V gene. The CDR3 DNA reads as TGCAGCGCCGCGGGGGGAGGCTCTGGCTACACCTTC. Translated, it gives CSAAGGGSGYTF.

This chain joins TRBV20-1 and TRBJ2-5; D may be TRBD2 (6 bases). Germline V CDR1 and CDR2: DFQATT, SNEGSKA (reference sequence). The CDR3 totals 12 residues. Trimming pared 6 bases from V and 1 base from J, leaving 9 bases between. The CDR3 DNA sequence: TGCAGTGCCCGGGACTTCCAAGAGACCCAGTACTTC. It translates to CSARDFQETQYF.

There are many counts of this clonotype. The J gene is TRBJ1-2, the V gene TRBV28, with D perhaps TRBD1 (5 bases). CDR3 length equals 16 residues. The germline V gene has CDR1 MDHEN and CDR2 SYDVKM. V was cut by 3 bases and J by 2 bases, with 16 bases left in between. The CDR3 DNA follows: TGTGCCAGCAGTTTCCCGTCAGGGCCGATAAACTATGGCTACACCTTC. Translating it yields CASSFPSGPINYGYTF.

V is TRBV20-1 and J is TRBJ2-5; 7 bases line up with TRBD2. Per germline, CDR1 DFQATT and CDR2 SNEGSKA (reference sequence). This CDR3 has 13 residues. The V segment lost 2 bases and the J segment 5 bases; nucleotides outside the gene matches: 5. For the CDR3, the DNA is TGCAGTGCTAGACGCGGGAGACGGGAGACCCAGTACTTC. Translating it yields CSARRGRRETQYF.

This clonotype was found many times. The chain couples TRBV9 to TRBJ1-4, with a tentative D call TRBD1 (5 bases). The CDR3 spans 15 residues. Germline V lookup: CDR1 SGDLS, CDR2 YYNGEE. Trimming took 3 bases from V and 13 from J, leaving 22 bases between them. CDR3 amino acids: CASSATPGPLAGLFF. Written as DNA, the CDR3 is TGTGCCAGCAGCGCGACACCGGGACCCCTCGCGGGACTGTTTTTT.

The J gene is TRBJ2-5, the V gene TRBV2; D is perhaps TRBD1 or TRBD2 (5 bases each). The CDR3 is 14 residues long. Germline V gives CDR1 SNHLY, CDR2 FYNNEI. Between the trimmed V and J ends, which lost 2 bases and 9 bases, there was a span of 16 bases. The CDR3 bases are TGTGCCAGCAGTGAATGGGGACCCAATCAGCCCCAGTACTTC. As protein: CASSEWGPNQPQYF.

CDR3 protein: CASSLYGFSNQPQHF. Here the CDR3 DNA reads TGTGCCAGCAGCTTGTACGGGTTTAGCAATCAGCCCCAGCATTTT. The rearrangement uses TRBV7-3 and TRBJ1-5; D is uncertain. The CDR3 is 15 amino acids. Trimming removed 3 bases at V and 0 bases at J, with 9 bases between. The germline CDR1 and CDR2 sequences are SGHTA and FQGTGA.

This clonotype came up once. One junction end does not reproduce the germline sequence, and a read error may be involved. The chain carries TRBV13 and TRBJ1-6, with a weak D call TRBD1 (6 bases). Germline V gene lookup returns CDR1 PRHDT and CDR2 FYEKMQ (reference sequence). The CDR3 extends over 19 amino acids. Here the CDR3 reads CASSPRGEGGDAYNSPLHF. As DNA, the CDR3 is TGTGCCAGCAGCCCCCGAGGTGAAGGGGGGGACGCCTATAATTCGCCCCTCCACTTT.